Listed below are T cell receptor beta chains from one sample, sequenced in a study of cytomegalovirus exposure and HLA in healthy donors. Clones were read by immunoSEQ multiplex PCR, and TCRdb kept only the in-frame ones, dropping some. This table holds over 150,000 clones, roughly 90% found once. The specimen sequenced was PBMCs. These receptors came from a girl under two years old in good health and CMV-seronegative. The CDR3 runs from the conserved cysteine through the conserved F or W. The D gene is left open where the match is weak. A row's size may be missing; if present it is once, few, many or a size class.

D	V	size	J	CDR3	DNA
TRBD1	TRBV7-9	-	TRBJ2-5	CASSLRGGDGELQETQYF	TGTGCCAGCAGCCTGAGAGGGGGCGACGGCGAACTTCAAGAGACCCAGTACTTC
-	TRBV15	-	TRBJ2-1	CATSRDAGWVSYNEQFF	TGTGCCACCAGCAGAGATGCGGGGTGGGTCTCCTACAATGAGCAGTTCTTC
TRBD2	TRBV9	-	TRBJ2-1	CASSVDTSGGLYNEQFF	TGTGCCAGCAGCGTAGACACTAGCGGGGGGTTATACAATGAGCAGTTCTTC
-	TRBV5-5	-	TRBJ2-3	CASSFRQVGTDTQYF	TGTGCCAGCAGCTTCCGACAGGTGGGGACAGATACGCAGTATTTT
TRBD2	TRBV6-1	-	TRBJ2-7	CASRASGIYEQYF	TGTGCCAGCCGGGCTAGCGGGATTTACGAGCAGTACTTC
-	TRBV30	-	TRBJ1-4	CAYTDLEVGGEKLFF	TGTGCCTACACCGACCTCGAAGTCGGGGGTGAAAAACTGTTTTTT
TRBD2	TRBV6-5	-	TRBJ2-1	CASSPRTSSYNEQFF	TGTGCCAGCAGTCCCCGGACTAGCTCCTACAATGAGCAGTTCTTC
TRBD2	TRBV7-8	-	TRBJ2-5	CASSFQRAGGPETQYF	TGTGCCAGCAGCTTCCAGCGTGCGGGGGGGCCGGAGACCCAGTACTTC
-	TRBV19	-	TRBJ2-6	CASSILHSRPSGANVLTF	TGTGCCAGTAGTATTTTGCACAGCCGACCCTCTGGGGCCAACGTCCTGACTTTC
TRBD1	TRBV6-5	-	TRBJ2-3	CASRAPSGTGTQYF	TGTGCCAGCAGGGCCCCCAGTGGGACAGGTACGCAGTATTTT
-	TRBV2	once	TRBJ2-5	CASSGGPATAQYF	TGTGCCAGCAGTGGGGGCCCGGCGACGGCCCAGTACTTC
TRBD2	TRBV7-9	-	TRBJ2-7	CSSSFGAGGFGGYEQYF	TGTTCCAGCAGCTTTGGAGCGGGGGGCTTCGGTGGCTACGAGCAGTACTTC
-	TRBV5-1	-	TRBJ1-5	CASSLDSRGQPQHF	TGCGCCAGCAGCTTGGACAGCCGGGGGCAGCCCCAGCATTTT
-	TRBV29-1	-	TRBJ2-1	CSVVLLGGHTGKNEQFF	TGCAGCGTTGTCTTACTCGGCGGGCACACGGGTAAAAATGAGCAGTTCTTC
TRBD2	TRBV6-4	-	TRBJ2-1	CASSDSGRGGQFF	TGTGCCAGCAGTGACTCGGGCCGGGGGGGGCAGTTCTTC
-	TRBV5-3	-	TRBJ2-7	CARSLGGALYEQYF	TGTGCCAGAAGCTTGGGCGGGGCTCTCTACGAGCAGTACTTC
-	TRBV12-2	-	TRBJ1-1	CASRSGQRLMNTEAFF	TGTGCAAGTCGCTCCGGACAGCGGCTCATGAACACTGAAGCTTTCTTT
TRBD2	TRBV6-6	-	TRBJ2-7	CASSKSGVALEQYF	TGTGCCAGCAGTAAAAGCGGGGTGGCCCTCGAGCAGTACTTC